This TCR beta chain came from a study of shared clonotypes between healthy human individuals. Clones were read by immunoSEQ multiplex PCR, and TCRdb kept only the in-frame ones, dropping some. The sample contains around 600,000 clones, approximately 96% of which appear only once. CD45RO-negative, CCR7-positively selected cells formed the naive CD8 fraction, excluding terminally differentiated effector memory CD45RA+ cells. This clonotype was sampled from a woman in her 30s in good health. Sample: naive CD8+ T cells sorted from blood.

As DNA, the CDR3 is TGTGCCAGCAGCTTGGTTGCGGGAGGGTACGAGCAGTACTTC. This encodes CASSLVAGGYEQYF. The chain carries TRBV5-4 and TRBJ2-7, with 9 bases matching TRBD2. The CDR3 covers 14 residues. Per the germline V gene, CDR1 is SGHNT and CDR2 is YYREEE (reference sequence). Unmatched junction bases numbered 2, after V lost 0 bases and J lost 4 bases.